This T cell receptor beta chain originates from a study of cytotoxic CD8 clonotypes in ibrutinib-treated CLL. Study-wide context: Response specimens were obtained following a median treatment duration of around 12 months, with a range of 6 to 36. Mean productive templates were about 260,000; mean productive rearrangements were 94,082.

Clones were sequenced by immunoSEQ multiplex PCR, and TCRdb holds only the in-frame ones, with some missing. The sample has approximately 140,000 clones, 75% to 95% seen once. Per germline, CDR1 LGHNA and CDR2 YNFKEQ. This CDR3 has 19 residues. Unmatched junction bases numbered 14, after V lost 5 bases and J lost 3 bases. Points from the study as a whole: Public clonotypes were rare and shrank or held steady on treatment. Age-matched healthy donor levels were exceeded by baseline clonality, which tracked circulating CD8+ T-cell counts.

On this clone: Antigen: not known.

The material sequenced was PBMCs, taken after 12 months of ibrutinib treatment. V gene TRBV4-2 combines with J gene TRBJ2-2, with 11 bases matching TRBD2. This TCR was sampled from a human donor with chronic lymphocytic leukemia. The CDR3 DNA reads TGTGCCAGCAGCTCAAGAGTCCCTACTAGCGGGAGCGACACCGGGGAGCTGTTTTTT. Translation: CASSSRVPTSGSDTGELFF.